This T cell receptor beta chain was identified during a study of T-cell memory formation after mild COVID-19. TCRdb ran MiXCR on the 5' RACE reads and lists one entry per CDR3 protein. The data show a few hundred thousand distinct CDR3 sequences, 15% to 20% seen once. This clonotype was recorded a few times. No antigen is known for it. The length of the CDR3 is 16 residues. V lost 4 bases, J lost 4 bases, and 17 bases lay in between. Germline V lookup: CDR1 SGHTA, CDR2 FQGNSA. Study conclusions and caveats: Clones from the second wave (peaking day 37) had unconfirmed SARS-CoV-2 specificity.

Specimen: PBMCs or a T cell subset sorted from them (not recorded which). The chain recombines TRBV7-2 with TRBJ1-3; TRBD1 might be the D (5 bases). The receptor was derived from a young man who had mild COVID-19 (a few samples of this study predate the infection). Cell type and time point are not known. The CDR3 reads CASSYAGTLAGNTIYF. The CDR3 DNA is TGTGCCAGCAGCTACGCCGGGACGCTGGCCGGAAACACCATATATTTT.